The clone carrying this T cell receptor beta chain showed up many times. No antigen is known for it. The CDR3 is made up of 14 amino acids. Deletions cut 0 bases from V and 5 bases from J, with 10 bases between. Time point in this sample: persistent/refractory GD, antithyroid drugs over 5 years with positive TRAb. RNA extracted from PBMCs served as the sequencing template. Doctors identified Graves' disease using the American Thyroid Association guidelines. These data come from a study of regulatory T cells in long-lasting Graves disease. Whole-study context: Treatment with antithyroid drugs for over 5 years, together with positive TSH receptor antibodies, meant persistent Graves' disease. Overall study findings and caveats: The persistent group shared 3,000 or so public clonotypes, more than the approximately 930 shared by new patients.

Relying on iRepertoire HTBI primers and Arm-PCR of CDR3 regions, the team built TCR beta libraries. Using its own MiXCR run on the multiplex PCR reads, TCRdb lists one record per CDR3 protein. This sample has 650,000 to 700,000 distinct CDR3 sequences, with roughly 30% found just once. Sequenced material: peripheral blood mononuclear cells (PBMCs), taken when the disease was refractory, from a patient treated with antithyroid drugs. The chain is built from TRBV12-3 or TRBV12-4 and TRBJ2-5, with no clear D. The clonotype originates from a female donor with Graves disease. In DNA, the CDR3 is TGTGCCAGCAGTTTAGCTGTCGCCTCGGAGACCCAGTACTTC. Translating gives CASSLAVASETQYF.